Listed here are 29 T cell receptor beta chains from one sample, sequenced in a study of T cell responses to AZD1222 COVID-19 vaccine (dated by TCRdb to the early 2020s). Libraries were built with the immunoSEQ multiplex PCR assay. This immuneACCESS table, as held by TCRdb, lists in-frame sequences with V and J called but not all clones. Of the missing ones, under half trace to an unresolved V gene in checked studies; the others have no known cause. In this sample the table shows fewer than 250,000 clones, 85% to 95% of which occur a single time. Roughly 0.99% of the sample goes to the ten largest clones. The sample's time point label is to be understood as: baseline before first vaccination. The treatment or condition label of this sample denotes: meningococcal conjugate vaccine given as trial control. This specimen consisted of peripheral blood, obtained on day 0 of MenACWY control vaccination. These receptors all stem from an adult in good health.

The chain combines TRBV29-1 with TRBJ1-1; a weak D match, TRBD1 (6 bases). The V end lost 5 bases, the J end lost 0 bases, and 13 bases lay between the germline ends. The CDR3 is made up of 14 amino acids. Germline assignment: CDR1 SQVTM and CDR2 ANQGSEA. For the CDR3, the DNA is TGCAGCGTTAGGACAGCGGCAATGAACACTGAAGCTTTCTTT. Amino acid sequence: CSVRTAAMNTEAFF. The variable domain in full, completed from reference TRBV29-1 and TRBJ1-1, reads SAVISQKPSRDICQRGTSLTIQCQVDSQVTMMFWYRQQPGQSLTLIATANQGSEATYESGFVIDKFPISRPNLTFSTLTVSNMSPEDSSIYLCSVRTAAMNTEAFFGQGTRLTVV.

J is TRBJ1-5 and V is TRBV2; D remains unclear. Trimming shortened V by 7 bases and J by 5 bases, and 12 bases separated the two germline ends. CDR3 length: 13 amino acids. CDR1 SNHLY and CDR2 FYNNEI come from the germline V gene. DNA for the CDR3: TGTGCCAGCAAGGCCGGGGTTCATCAGCCCCAGCATTTT. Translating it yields CASKAGVHQPQHF.

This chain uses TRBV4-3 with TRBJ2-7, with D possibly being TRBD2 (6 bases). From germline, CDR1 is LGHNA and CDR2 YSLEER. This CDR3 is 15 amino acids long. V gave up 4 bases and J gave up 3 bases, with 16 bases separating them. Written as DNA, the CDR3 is TGCGCCAGCAGCCTGTACCAGGCGGGGCTCTACGAGCAGTACTTC. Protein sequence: CASSLYQAGLYEQYF.

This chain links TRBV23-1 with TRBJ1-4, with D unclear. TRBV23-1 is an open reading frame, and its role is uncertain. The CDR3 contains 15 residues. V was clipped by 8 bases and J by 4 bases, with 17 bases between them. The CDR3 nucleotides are TGCGCCAGCGATCCTTATGTACACCGTAATGAAAAACTGTTTTTT. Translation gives CASDPYVHRNEKLFF.

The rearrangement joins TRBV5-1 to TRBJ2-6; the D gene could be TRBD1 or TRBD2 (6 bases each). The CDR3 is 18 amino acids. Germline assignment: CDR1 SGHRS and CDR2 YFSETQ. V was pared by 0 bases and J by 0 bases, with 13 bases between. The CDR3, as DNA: TGCGCCAGCAGCTTGGTTGGGGGGCCATCCTCTGGGGCCAACGTCCTGACTTTC. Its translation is CASSLVGGPSSGANVLTF.

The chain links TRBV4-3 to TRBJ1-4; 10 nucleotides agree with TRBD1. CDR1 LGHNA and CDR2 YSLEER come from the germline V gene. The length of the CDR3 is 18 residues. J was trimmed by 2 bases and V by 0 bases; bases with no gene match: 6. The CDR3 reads CASSQDLTGGETNEKLFF. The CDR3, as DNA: TGCGCCAGCAGCCAAGATCTGACAGGGGGCGAGACTAATGAAAAACTGTTTTTT.

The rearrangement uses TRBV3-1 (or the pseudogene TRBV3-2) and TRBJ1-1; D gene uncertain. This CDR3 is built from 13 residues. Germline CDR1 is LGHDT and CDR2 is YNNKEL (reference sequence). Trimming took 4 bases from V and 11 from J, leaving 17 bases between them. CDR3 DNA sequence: TGTGCCAGCAGCCCCCACGGACTGGGGAGGGCTTTCTTT. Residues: CASSPHGLGRAFF.

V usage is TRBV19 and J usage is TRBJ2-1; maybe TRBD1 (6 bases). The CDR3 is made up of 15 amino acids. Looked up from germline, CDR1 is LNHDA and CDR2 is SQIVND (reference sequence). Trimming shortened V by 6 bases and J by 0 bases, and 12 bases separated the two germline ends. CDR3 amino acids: CASRLDRSSYNEQFF. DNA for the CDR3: TGTGCCAGTAGACTGGACAGAAGCTCCTACAATGAGCAGTTCTTC.

Here the CDR3 DNA reads TGTGCCAGTAGCATTTTTGAAAACACCATATATTTT. This translates into CASSIFENTIYF. V is TRBV19 and J is TRBJ1-3, with D unresolved. The germline CDR1 and CDR2 sequences are LNHDA and SQIVND (reference sequence). The CDR3 has 12 residues. Between the trimmed V and J ends, which lost 6 bases and 6 bases, there was a span of 9 bases.

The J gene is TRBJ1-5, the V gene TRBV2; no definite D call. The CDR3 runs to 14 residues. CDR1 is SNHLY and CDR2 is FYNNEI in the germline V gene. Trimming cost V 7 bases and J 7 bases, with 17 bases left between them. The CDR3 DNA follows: TGTGCCAGCATAGAGGGATCGGCGCGACAGCCCCAGCATTTT. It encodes CASIEGSARQPQHF.

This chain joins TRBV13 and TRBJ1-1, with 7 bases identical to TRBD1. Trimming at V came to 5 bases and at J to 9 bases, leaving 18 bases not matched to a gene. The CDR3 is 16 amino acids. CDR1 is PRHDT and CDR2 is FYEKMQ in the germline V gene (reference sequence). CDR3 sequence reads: CASSAGLVQGLSQAFF. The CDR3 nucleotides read TGTGCCAGCAGCGCCGGCCTAGTACAGGGGCTCTCTCAAGCTTTCTTT.

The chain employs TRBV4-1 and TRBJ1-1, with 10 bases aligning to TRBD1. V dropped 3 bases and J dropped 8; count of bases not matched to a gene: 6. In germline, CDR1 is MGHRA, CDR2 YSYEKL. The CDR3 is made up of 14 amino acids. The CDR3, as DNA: TGCGCCAGCAGCCACCCGGGACAGGGGTTCGAAGCTTTCTTT. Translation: CASSHPGQGFEAFF.

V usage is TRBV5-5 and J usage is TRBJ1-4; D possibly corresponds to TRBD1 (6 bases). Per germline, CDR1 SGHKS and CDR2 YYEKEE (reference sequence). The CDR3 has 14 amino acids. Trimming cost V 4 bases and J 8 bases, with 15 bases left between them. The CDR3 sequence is CASSQGGSLEKLFF. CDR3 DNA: TGTGCCAGCAGCCAAGGGGGGAGCTTAGAAAAACTGTTTTTT.

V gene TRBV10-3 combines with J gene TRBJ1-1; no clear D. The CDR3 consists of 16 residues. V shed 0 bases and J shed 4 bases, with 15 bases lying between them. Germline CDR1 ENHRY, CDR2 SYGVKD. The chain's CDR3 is CAISESTAGFGTEAFF. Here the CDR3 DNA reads TGTGCCATCAGTGAGTCGACTGCGGGGTTTGGCACTGAAGCTTTCTTT.

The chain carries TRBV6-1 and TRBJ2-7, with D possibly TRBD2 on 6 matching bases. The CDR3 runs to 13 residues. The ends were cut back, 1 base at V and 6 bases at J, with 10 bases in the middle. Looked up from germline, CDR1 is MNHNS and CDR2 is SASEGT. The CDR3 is CASSEGLVSEQYF. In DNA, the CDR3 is TGTGCCAGCAGTGAAGGACTAGTCTCCGAGCAGTACTTC.

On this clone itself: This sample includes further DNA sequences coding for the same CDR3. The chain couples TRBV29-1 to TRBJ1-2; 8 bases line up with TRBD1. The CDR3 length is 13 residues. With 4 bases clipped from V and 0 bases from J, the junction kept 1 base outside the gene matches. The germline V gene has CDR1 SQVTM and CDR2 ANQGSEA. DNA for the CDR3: TGCAGCGTTGGGACAGGGTCTAACTATGGCTACACCTTC. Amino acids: CSVGTGSNYGYTF.

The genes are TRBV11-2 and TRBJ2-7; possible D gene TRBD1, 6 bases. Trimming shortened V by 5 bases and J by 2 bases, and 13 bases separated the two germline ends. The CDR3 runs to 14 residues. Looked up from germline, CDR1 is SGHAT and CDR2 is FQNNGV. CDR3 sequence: CASSRIDRTYEQYF. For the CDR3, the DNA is TGTGCCAGCAGCCGAATAGACAGGACCTACGAGCAGTACTTC.

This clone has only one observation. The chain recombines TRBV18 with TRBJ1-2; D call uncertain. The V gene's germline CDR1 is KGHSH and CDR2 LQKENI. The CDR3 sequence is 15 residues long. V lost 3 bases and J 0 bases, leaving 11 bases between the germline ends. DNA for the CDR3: TGTGCCAGCTCACCGGGAGCCAGCACTAACTATGGCTACACCTTC. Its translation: CASSPGASTNYGYTF. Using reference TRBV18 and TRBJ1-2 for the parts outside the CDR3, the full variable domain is NAGVMQNPRHLVRRRGQEARLRCSPMKGHSHVYWYRQLPEEGLKFMVYLQKENIIDESGMPKERFSAEFPKEGPSILRIQQVVRGDSAAYFCASSPGASTNYGYTFGSGTRLTVV.

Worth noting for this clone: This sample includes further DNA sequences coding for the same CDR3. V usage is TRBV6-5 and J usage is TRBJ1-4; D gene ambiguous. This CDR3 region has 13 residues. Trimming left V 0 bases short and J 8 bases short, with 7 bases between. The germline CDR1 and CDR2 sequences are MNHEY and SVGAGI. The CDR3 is CASSYSSGEKLFF. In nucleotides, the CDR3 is TGTGCCAGCAGTTACTCGAGCGGAGAAAAACTGTTTTTT.

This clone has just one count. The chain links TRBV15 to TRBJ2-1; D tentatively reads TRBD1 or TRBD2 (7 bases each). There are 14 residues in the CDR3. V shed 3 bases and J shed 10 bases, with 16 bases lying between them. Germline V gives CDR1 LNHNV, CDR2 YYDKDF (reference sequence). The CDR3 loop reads CATSSGRGGVEQFF. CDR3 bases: TGTGCCACCAGCAGCGGCAGGGGGGGTGTGGAGCAGTTCTTC. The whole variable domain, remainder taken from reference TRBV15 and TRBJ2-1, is DAMVIQNPRYQVTQFGKPVTLSCSQTLNHNVMYWYQQKSSQAPKLLFHYYDKDFNNEADTPDNFQSRRPNTSFCFLDIRSPGLGDTAMYLCATSSGRGGVEQFFGPGTRLTVL.

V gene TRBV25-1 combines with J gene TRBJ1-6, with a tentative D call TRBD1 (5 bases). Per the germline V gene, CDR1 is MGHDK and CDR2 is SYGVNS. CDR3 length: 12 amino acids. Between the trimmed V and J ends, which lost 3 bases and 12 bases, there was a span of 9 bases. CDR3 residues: CASSEGQRPLHF. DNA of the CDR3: TGTGCCAGCAGTGAGGGGCAGCGACCCCTCCACTTT.

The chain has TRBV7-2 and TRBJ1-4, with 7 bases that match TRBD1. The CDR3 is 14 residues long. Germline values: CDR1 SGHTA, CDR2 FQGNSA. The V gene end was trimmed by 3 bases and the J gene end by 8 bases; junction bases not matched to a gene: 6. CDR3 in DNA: TGTGCCAGCAGCTTCCGGACAGGAGGGGAAAAACTGTTTTTT. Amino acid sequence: CASSFRTGGEKLFF.

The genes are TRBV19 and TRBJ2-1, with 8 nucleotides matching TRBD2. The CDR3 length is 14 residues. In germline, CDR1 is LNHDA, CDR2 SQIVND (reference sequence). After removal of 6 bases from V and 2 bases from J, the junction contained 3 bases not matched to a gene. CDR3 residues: CASRDSGAYNEQFF. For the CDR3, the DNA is TGTGCCAGTAGGGATAGCGGGGCCTACAATGAGCAGTTCTTC.

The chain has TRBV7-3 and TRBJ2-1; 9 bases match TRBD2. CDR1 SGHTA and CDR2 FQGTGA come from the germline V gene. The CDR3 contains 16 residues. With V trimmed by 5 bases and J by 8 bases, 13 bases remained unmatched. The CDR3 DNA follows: TGTGCCAGCAGCACCCATAGCGGGGGACAACGGGATGAGCAGTTCTTC. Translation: CASSTHSGGQRDEQFF.

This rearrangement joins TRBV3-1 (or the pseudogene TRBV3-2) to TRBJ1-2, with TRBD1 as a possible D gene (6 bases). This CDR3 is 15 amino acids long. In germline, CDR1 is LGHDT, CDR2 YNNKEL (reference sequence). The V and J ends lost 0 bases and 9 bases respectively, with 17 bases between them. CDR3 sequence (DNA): TGTGCCAGCAGCCAAGATTTCCAGGGCAGGGGCAGCTACACCTTC. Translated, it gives CASSQDFQGRGSYTF.

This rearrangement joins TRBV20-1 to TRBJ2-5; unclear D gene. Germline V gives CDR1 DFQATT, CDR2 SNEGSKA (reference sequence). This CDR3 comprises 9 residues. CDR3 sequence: CSPQETQYF. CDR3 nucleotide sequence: TGCAGCCCGCAGGAGACCCAGTACTTC.

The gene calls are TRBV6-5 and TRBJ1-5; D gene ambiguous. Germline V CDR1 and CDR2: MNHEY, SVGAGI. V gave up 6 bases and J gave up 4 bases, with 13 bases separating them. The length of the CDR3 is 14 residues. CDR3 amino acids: CASRSTGRNQPQHF. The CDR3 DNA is TGTGCCAGCAGGTCCACGGGGAGGAATCAGCCCCAGCATTTT.

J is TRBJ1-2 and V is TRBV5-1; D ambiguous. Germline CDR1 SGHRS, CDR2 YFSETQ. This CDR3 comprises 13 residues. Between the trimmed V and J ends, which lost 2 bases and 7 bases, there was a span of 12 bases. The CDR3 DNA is TGCGCCAGCAGCTTTGAAGGGTCGGGTGGCTACACCTTC. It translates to CASSFEGSGGYTF.

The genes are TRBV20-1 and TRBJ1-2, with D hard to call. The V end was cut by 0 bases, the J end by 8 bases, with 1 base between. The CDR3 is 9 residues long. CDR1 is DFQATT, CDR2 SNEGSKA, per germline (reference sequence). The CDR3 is CSARDGYTF. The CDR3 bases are TGCAGTGCTAGAGACGGCTACACCTTC.